The 18 T cell receptor beta chains below were found in one sample sequenced in a study of T cell responses to AZD1222 COVID-19 vaccine. Measured with immunoSEQ multiplex PCR; TCRdb has only the in-frame clones, and not every one. The sample records over 200,000 clones, 90% to 95% being singletons. The input for sequencing was peripheral blood, taken 28 days after the second dose of the MenACWY control vaccine. The receptors stem from an adult who received the MenACWY meningococcal vaccine as a control.

The chain is built from TRBV30 and TRBJ2-1, with 12 nucleotides matching TRBD2. The junction had 3 bases not matched to a gene; V was cut back by 8 bases and J by 1 base. The CDR3 loop spans 14 amino acids. Germline CDR1 is GTSNPN and CDR2 is SVGIG (reference sequence). The CDR3 coding sequence is TGTGCCCACACTAGCGGGGGGTCCTACAATGAGCAGTTCTTC. It is translated as CAHTSGGSYNEQFF. The variable domain in full, completed from reference TRBV30 and TRBJ2-1, reads SQTIHQWPATLVQPVGSPLSLECTVEGTSNPNLYWYRQAAGRGLQLLFYSVGIGQISSEVPQNLSASRPQDRQFILSSKKLLLSDSGFYLCAHTSGGSYNEQFFGPGTRLTVL.

The chain has TRBV9 and TRBJ1-3; possible D gene TRBD1, 5 bases. From germline, CDR1 is SGDLS and CDR2 YYNGEE. The CDR3 is made up of 20 amino acids. Trimming removed 0 bases at V and 0 bases at J, with 22 bases between. As DNA, the CDR3 is TGTGCCAGCAGCGTAGCTATCGCTCGCGACCAAGGGGACTCTGGAAACACCATATATTTT. It yields the protein CASSVAIARDQGDSGNTIYF.

CDR3 nucleotide sequence: TGCGCCAGCAGCCCTGGACAGTGGGGGGAGCGGGAGCAGTTCTTC. It codes for CASSPGQWGEREQFF. The rearrangement uses TRBV5-1 and TRBJ2-1, with D perhaps assigned TRBD1 or TRBD2 (6 bases each). Trimming took 4 bases from V and 10 from J, leaving 21 bases between them. The germline V gene encodes CDR1 SGHRS and CDR2 YFSETQ. The CDR3 spans 15 residues.

The chain has TRBV18 and TRBJ1-5, with TRBD1 matching over 9 bases. The V and J ends lost 3 bases and 4 bases, in that order; junction bases with no gene match: 1. Germline-derived CDR1 and CDR2 are KGHSH and LQKENI. The CDR3 consists of 14 residues. The CDR3 region is CASSPTGGNQPQHF. Written as DNA, the CDR3 is TGTGCCAGCTCACCGACAGGGGGGAATCAGCCCCAGCATTTT.

The CDR3 is CASSQVLGYNEKLFF. The CDR3 DNA is TGTGCCAGCAGCCAAGTCCTCGGCTATAATGAAAAACTGTTTTTT. The chain links TRBV3-1 (or the pseudogene TRBV3-2) to TRBJ1-4; D is uncertain. Trimming took 1 base from V and 4 from J, leaving 10 bases between them. CDR3 length equals 15 residues. Germline lookup yields CDR1 LGHDT and CDR2 YNNKEL (reference sequence).

The chain recombines TRBV6-5 with TRBJ2-2; 9 bases align to TRBD2. V lost 8 bases, J lost 6 bases, and 4 bases stayed unmatched. There are 13 residues in the CDR3. CDR1 is MNHEY and CDR2 is SVGAGI in the germline V gene. CDR3 protein: CASRGGGAGELFF. The CDR3 coding sequence is TGTGCCAGCCGAGGCGGGGGGGCCGGGGAGCTGTTTTTT.

The chain links TRBV29-1 to TRBJ2-3; TRBD2 matches 8 bases. J was trimmed by 1 base and V by 3 bases; bases with no gene match: 3. Germline CDR1 reads SQVTM; CDR2 reads ANQGSEA. The CDR3 extends over 14 amino acids. In DNA form, the CDR3 reads TGCAGCGTTGATGCGGGGGGCCGCACAGATACGCAGTATTTT. Translation gives CSVDAGGRTDTQYF.

V gene TRBV28 combines with J gene TRBJ1-1; a weak D match, TRBD1 (5 bases). CDR1 is MDHEN, CDR2 SYDVKM, per germline. The CDR3 is 14 residues long. V dropped 7 bases and J dropped 5 bases, with 17 bases sitting between them. The CDR3 DNA sequence: TGTGCCAGCATCCCTGAGGCAGGGTGGACTGAAGCTTTCTTT. This codes for CASIPEAGWTEAFF.

The chain links TRBV9 to TRBJ2-5; no definite D call. Germline values: CDR1 SGDLS, CDR2 YYNGEE. This CDR3 spans 12 amino acids. The ends were cut back, 0 bases at V and 2 bases at J, with 2 bases in the middle. CDR3 DNA sequence: TGTGCCAGCAGCGTAGGGCAAGAGACCCAGTACTTC. The encoded protein is CASSVGQETQYF.

This chain links TRBV6-4 with TRBJ1-6; TRBD1 aligns across 9 bases. The V segment lost 4 bases and the J segment 7 bases; nucleotides outside the gene matches: 5. This CDR3 region has 15 residues. Per germline, CDR1 MRHNA and CDR2 SNTAGT. As DNA, the CDR3 is TGTGCCAGCAGTGCGGGACAGGGCGCGAATTCACCCCTCCACTTT. Its protein product is CASSAGQGANSPLHF.

This clone was seen a single time. The chain employs TRBV19 and TRBJ1-4; D uncertain. Germline assignment: CDR1 LNHDA and CDR2 SQIVND (reference sequence). The CDR3 sequence is 11 residues long. V was shortened by 7 bases and J by 8 bases, with 8 bases between the two germline ends. The CDR3 DNA follows: TGTGCCAGTAATAGTCGGGAAAAACTGTTTTTT. Translated, it gives CASNSREKLFF.

The J gene is TRBJ1-2, the V gene TRBV11-2, with D possibly matching TRBD1 (5 bases). CDR3 size: 14 residues. Germline V gene data show CDR1 as SGHAT and CDR2 as FQNNGV. Deletions cut 1 base from V and 8 bases from J, with 14 bases between. CDR3 in DNA: TGTGCCAGCAGCTTAGTAGATCGGGGGGAAGGCTACACCTTC. Its protein is CASSLVDRGEGYTF. Variable domain in full (rest from reference TRBV11-2 and TRBJ1-2): EAGVAQSPRYKIIEKRQSVAFWCNPISGHATLYWYQQILGQGPKLLIQFQNNGVVDDSQLPKDRFSAERLKGVDSTLKIQPAKLEDSAVYLCASSLVDRGEGYTFGSGTRLTVV.

The chain carries TRBV28 and TRBJ2-7; TRBD2 agrees at 11 bases. V lost 5 bases, J lost 4 bases, and 7 bases stayed unmatched. The CDR3 totals 15 residues. Germline CDR1 MDHEN, CDR2 SYDVKM. The CDR3 protein is CASSPLAGEVYEQYF. The CDR3 bases are TGTGCCAGCAGTCCACTAGCGGGAGAGGTTTACGAGCAGTACTTC.

The gene calls are TRBV18 and TRBJ1-4; D possibly corresponds to TRBD1 (6 bases). V lost 6 bases and J lost 10, with 15 bases in between. Germline CDR1 KGHSH, CDR2 LQKENI. This CDR3 has 13 residues. CDR3 protein: CASSLTGLGKLFF. The CDR3 DNA is TGTGCCAGCTCGCTCACAGGGCTGGGAAAACTGTTTTTT.

This clone has ten or more counts. The chain has TRBV6-2 or TRBV6-3 and TRBJ2-7; D is possibly TRBD2 (6 bases). Trimming left V 2 bases short and J 3 bases short, with 8 bases between. The V gene's germline CDR1 is MNHEY and CDR2 SVGEGT. This CDR3 region has 13 residues. CDR3 in DNA: TGTGCCAGCAGTTACGGGACTTACTACGAGCAGTACTTC. Amino acids: CASSYGTYYEQYF.

This rearrangement joins TRBV7-3 to TRBJ2-3; 12 bases align to TRBD2. V gave up 7 bases and J gave up 4 bases; unmatched junction bases: 3. CDR1 and CDR2 from the germline V gene are SGHTA and FQGTGA. The CDR3 loop spans 14 amino acids. CDR3 sequence reads: CASKLAGGSDTQYF. DNA of the CDR3: TGTGCCAGCAAACTAGCGGGGGGTTCAGATACGCAGTATTTT.

The rearrangement joins TRBV3-1 (or the pseudogene TRBV3-2) to TRBJ1-1, with 11 bases lining up with TRBD1. CDR1 is LGHDT, CDR2 YNNKEL, per germline (reference sequence). V gave up 0 bases and J gave up 4 bases; unmatched junction bases: 10. The CDR3 runs 18 residues. The CDR3 bases are TGTGCCAGCAGCCAAGATCAAAATAGGGGGACAGGGGGCACTGAAGCTTTCTTT. It codes for CASSQDQNRGTGGTEAFF.

On this clone itself: This sample also contains other DNA sequences that code for the same CDR3. This chain connects TRBV5-1 to TRBJ2-5; weak D call: TRBD2 (6 bases). The germline V gene encodes CDR1 SGHRS and CDR2 YFSETQ. CDR3 length equals 14 residues. V was pared by 4 bases and J by 0 bases, with 10 bases between. The CDR3 nucleotides read TGCGCCAGCAGCCGCGGGACGGACCAAGAGACCCAGTACTTC. As protein: CASSRGTDQETQYF. The variable domain in full, completed from reference TRBV5-1 and TRBJ2-5, reads KAGVTQTPRYLIKTRGQQVTLSCSPISGHRSVSWYQQTPGQGLQFLFEYFSETQRNKGNFPGRFSGRQFSNSRSEMNVSTLELGDSALYLCASSRGTDQETQYFGPGTRLLVL.